Each of the 22 T cell receptor beta chains below was sequenced from the same sample in a study of T cell responses to AZD1222 COVID-19 vaccine. Profiling relied on immunoSEQ multiplex PCR, and the TCRdb table lists in-frame clones only, not all of them. The sample gives 130,000 to 150,000 clones, about 92% of which show up once; about 3.2% is in the top ten. This material consisted of peripheral blood, taken on day 0 of AZD1222 vaccination. The receptors originated from an adult in good health.

V and J are TRBV18 and TRBJ2-7, with D tentatively TRBD1 or TRBD2 (5 bases each). Germline loops: CDR1 KGHSH, CDR2 LQKENI. The CDR3 is made up of 14 amino acids. V lost 6 bases and J 3 bases, leaving 15 bases between the germline ends. CDR3 in amino acids: CASSLSGQNYEQYF. In DNA form, the CDR3 reads TGTGCCAGCTCCTTGTCGGGGCAGAACTACGAGCAGTACTTC.

This clone was detected once. The V gene is TRBV20-1, the J gene TRBJ1-2; D is possibly TRBD1 (5 bases). Between the trimmed V and J ends, which lost 3 bases and 2 bases, there was a span of 13 bases. This CDR3 spans 14 amino acids. The germline V gene encodes CDR1 DFQATT and CDR2 SNEGSKA (reference sequence). The CDR3 reads CSASRAEGNYGYTF. The CDR3 coding sequence is TGCAGTGCTAGTAGAGCTGAGGGGAACTATGGCTACACCTTC.

The gene calls are TRBV30 and TRBJ1-2; 10 positions agree with TRBD1. The CDR3 is 14 residues long. Germline CDR1 reads GTSNPN; CDR2 reads SVGIG (reference sequence). V was clipped by 1 base and J by 8 bases; unmatched bases: 7. The CDR3 region has the DNA TGTGCCTGGAGTGGGATCGGGACAGGGGAAGGCTACACCTTC. This translates into CAWSGIGTGEGYTF.

This chain joins TRBV13 and TRBJ2-1; 8 bases are a match to TRBD2. The length of the CDR3 is 16 residues. In germline, CDR1 is PRHDT, CDR2 FYEKMQ (reference sequence). V dropped 5 bases and J dropped 5; count of bases not matched to a gene: 11. CDR3 nucleotide sequence: TGTGCCAGCAGCAGAAGCGGGAGTAGGCCCCACAATGAGCAGTTCTTC. This encodes CASSRSGSRPHNEQFF.

This sequence joins TRBV4-3 and TRBJ2-5, with a tentative D call TRBD2 (6 bases). CDR1 and CDR2 (germline): LGHNA, YSLEER. The CDR3 covers 15 residues. The V and J ends lost 2 bases and 5 bases respectively, with 15 bases between them. CDR3 in DNA: TGCGCCAGCAGCCAATCACGCGGGGTGCAGGAGACCCAGTACTTC. It translates to CASSQSRGVQETQYF.

This chain connects TRBV9 to TRBJ1-1, with D possibly matching TRBD1 (6 bases). Germline V CDR1 and CDR2: SGDLS, YYNGEE. Trimming shortened V by 5 bases and J by 3 bases, and 14 bases separated the two germline ends. The CDR3 is 14 residues long. The CDR3, as DNA: TGTGCCAGCAGTCGCCATAACAGGGACACTGAAGCTTTCTTT. It is translated as CASSRHNRDTEAFF.

The CDR3 sequence is CASSESGNTEAFF. The CDR3 DNA is TGCGCCAGCAGTGAGAGTGGGAACACTGAAGCTTTCTTT. V and J are TRBV10-2 and TRBJ1-1, with D unresolved. The CDR3 covers 13 residues. Germline CDR1 and CDR2: WSHSY and SAAADI. V was shortened by 2 bases and J by 1 base, with 5 bases between the two germline ends.

The chain couples TRBV9 to TRBJ2-1; D is unresolved. Germline V gene lookup returns CDR1 SGDLS and CDR2 YYNGEE. The germline V and J ends were trimmed by 0 bases and 9 bases, with 13 bases remaining between them. The CDR3 covers 14 residues. The CDR3 spells CASSVAPGGGEQFF. The CDR3 region has the DNA TGTGCCAGCAGCGTAGCTCCAGGCGGCGGTGAGCAGTTCTTC. The variable domain in full, with the rest retrieved from reference TRBV9 and TRBJ2-1, is DSGVTQTPKHLITATGQRVTLRCSPRSGDLSVYWYQQSLDQGLQFLIQYYNGEERAKGNILERFSAQQFPDLHSELNLSSLELGDSALYFCASSVAPGGGEQFFGPGTRLTVL.

This clone was detected only once. In nucleotides, the CDR3 is TGTGCCAGCAGCTTACAGAGCATGAACACTGAAGCTTTCTTT. This sequence encodes CASSLQSMNTEAFF. The rearrangement joins TRBV7-9 to TRBJ1-1; D remains ambiguous. Germline values: CDR1 SEHNR, CDR2 FQNEAQ (reference sequence). V gave up 2 bases and J gave up 0 bases, with 7 bases separating them. CDR3 length: 14 residues.

The rearrangement joins TRBV3-1 (or the pseudogene TRBV3-2) to TRBJ1-1; 8 bases fit TRBD1. J gave up 2 bases and V 3 bases, and 2 bases lay outside the gene matches. The CDR3 sequence is 14 residues long. Per germline, CDR1 LGHDT and CDR2 YNNKEL (reference sequence). In nucleotides, the CDR3 is TGTGCCAGCAGCCAGACAGGGGCCAACACTGAAGCTTTCTTT. Its translation is CASSQTGANTEAFF.

This chain links TRBV6-1 with TRBJ1-4, with TRBD1 matching over 7 bases. The CDR3 loop spans 15 amino acids. With 2 bases clipped from V and 8 bases from J, the junction kept 8 bases outside the gene matches. CDR1 is MNHNS and CDR2 is SASEGT in the germline V gene. CDR3 region: CASSENRGREEKLFF. CDR3 nucleotides: TGTGCCAGCAGTGAAAATAGGGGGCGTGAAGAAAAACTGTTTTTT.

This clone was seen just once. The chain couples TRBV10-2 to TRBJ2-3; 9 bases line up with TRBD2. CDR1 and CDR2 (germline): WSHSY, SAAADI. This CDR3 region has 14 residues. The junction had 2 bases not matched to a gene; V was cut back by 6 bases and J by 1 base. The CDR3 loop reads CASRGLARTDTQYF. CDR3 in DNA: TGCGCCAGCAGGGGACTAGCTCGCACAGATACGCAGTATTTT.

The rearrangement links TRBV12-3 or TRBV12-4 to TRBJ2-1, with D hard to call. The CDR3 totals 10 residues. V was clipped by 1 base and J by 10 bases, with 2 bases between them. CDR3 sequence: CASSLGEQFF. DNA for the CDR3: TGTGCCAGCAGTTTAGGGGAGCAGTTCTTC.

Of note for this clone: The germline gene is not matched at one end of the junction; a read error may be the cause. V and J are TRBV12-3 or TRBV12-4 and TRBJ1-4; no clear D gene. This CDR3 is 11 amino acids long. Here the CDR3 reads CASSSNEKLFF. CDR3 sequence (DNA): TGTGCCAGCAGTTCGAATGAGAAACTGTTTTTT.

The chain uses TRBV29-1 and TRBJ2-3; D gene unclear. The CDR3 is 12 amino acids. Looked up from germline, CDR1 is SQVTM and CDR2 is ANQGSEA. Trimming took off 5 bases at V and 4 bases at J, with 10 bases between the two ends. Written as DNA, the CDR3 is TGCAGCGTTAGTCGGATGTCAGATACGCAGTATTTT. Translating it yields CSVSRMSDTQYF.

The V gene is TRBV3-1 (or the pseudogene TRBV3-2), the J gene TRBJ1-6; D is unresolved. CDR3 size: 15 residues. The germline V and J ends were trimmed by 0 bases and 14 bases, with 17 bases remaining between them. CDR1 is LGHDT, CDR2 YNNKEL, per germline (reference sequence). The CDR3 DNA follows: TGTGCCAGCAGCCAAGAAACTGGGTACTCCAGTTCCCTCCACTTT. Its protein product is CASSQETGYSSSLHF.

V is TRBV7-7 and J is TRBJ2-2; TRBD1 aligns across 7 bases. The CDR3 covers 14 residues. V gave up 6 bases and J gave up 4 bases; unmatched junction bases: 5. The germline V gene has CDR1 SSHAT and CDR2 FNYEAQ (reference sequence). This CDR3 is CASRLGQSTGELFF. The CDR3 coding sequence is TGTGCCAGCAGATTGGGACAGAGCACCGGGGAGCTGTTTTTT.

The chain carries TRBV7-6 and TRBJ1-1; 11 nucleotides match TRBD1. The CDR3 extends over 17 amino acids. CDR1 SGHVS and CDR2 FNYEAQ come from the germline V gene. The ends lost 7 bases at V and 4 bases at J; junction bases unmatched: 14. The CDR3 region is CASTLWDRGVYSTEAFF. The CDR3 DNA follows: TGTGCCAGCACCCTATGGGACAGGGGGGTCTATAGCACTGAAGCTTTCTTT.

This chain connects TRBV14 to TRBJ2-1; 8 nucleotides agree with TRBD2. The CDR3 runs to 15 residues. With V trimmed by 4 bases and J by 0 bases, 2 bases remained unmatched. Per germline, CDR1 SGHDN and CDR2 FVKESK. CDR3 nucleotides: TGTGCCAGCAGCCCCGGGACTAGCTCCTACAATGAGCAGTTCTTC. Amino acid sequence: CASSPGTSSYNEQFF.

This clone was seen once. The V gene is TRBV3-1 (or the pseudogene TRBV3-2), the J gene TRBJ1-5; D is perhaps TRBD1 (5 bases). CDR3 length: 17 residues. V dropped 0 bases and J dropped 0 bases, with 12 bases sitting between them. Germline CDR1 is LGHDT and CDR2 is YNNKEL (reference sequence). Here the CDR3 reads CASSQDRGVNSNQPQHF. DNA of the CDR3: TGTGCCAGCAGCCAAGATCGGGGGGTTAATAGCAATCAGCCCCAGCATTTT.

The V gene is TRBV15, the J gene TRBJ1-1; D is possibly TRBD1 (6 bases). This CDR3 is built from 14 residues. Germline CDR1 LNHNV, CDR2 YYDKDF (reference sequence). With 2 bases removed from V and 4 bases from J, the gap between germline ends came to 11 bases. The CDR3 protein is CATSRLGGGTEAFF. CDR3 in DNA: TGTGCCACCAGCAGATTGGGGGGCGGCACTGAAGCTTTCTTT.

This clone came up a few times. The chain uses TRBV19 and TRBJ2-5; a possible D gene is TRBD1 (5 bases). V was pared by 8 bases and J by 9 bases, with 16 bases between. This CDR3 comprises 12 residues. Germline CDR1 is LNHDA and CDR2 is SQIVND (reference sequence). This CDR3 is CASGAPNSPQYF. CDR3 DNA sequence: TGTGCCAGTGGGGCTCCCAACTCCCCCCAGTACTTC.